What follows are 11 T cell receptor beta chains derived from one specimen sequenced in a study of shared clonotypes between healthy human individuals. Repertoires were generated with immunoSEQ multiplex PCR, while TCRdb's copy carries only in-frame clones and drops some. The table records 530,000 or so clones, approximately 79% of them present only once. Material: PBMCs. All receptors come from a woman between 40 and 50 years old in good health. Some clones in this sample may be carry-over from other donors' samples.

The chain joins TRBV5-1 to TRBJ1-5; TRBD1 might be the D (5 bases). Trimming left V 0 bases short and J 1 base short, with 5 bases between. The CDR3 has 14 amino acids. Germline V gene lookup returns CDR1 SGHRS and CDR2 YFSETQ. This chain's CDR3 is CASSLEGSNQPQHF. In nucleotides, the CDR3 is TGCGCCAGCAGCTTGGAGGGGAGCAATCAGCCCCAGCATTTT.

The chain joins TRBV5-1 to TRBJ2-3; 7 positions match TRBD1. The CDR3 spans 14 residues. Germline-derived CDR1 and CDR2 are SGHRS and YFSETQ. V dropped 0 bases and J dropped 5; count of bases not matched to a gene: 3. The DNA of the CDR3 is TGCGCCAGCAGCTTGGGACAGGGTCAAGATACGCAGTATTTT. Protein product: CASSLGQGQDTQYF.

The gene calls are TRBV7-2 and TRBJ1-2; tentative D call: TRBD1 (5 bases). This CDR3 is built from 13 residues. The ends were cut back, 7 bases at V and 3 bases at J, with 12 bases in the middle. Germline V gene lookup returns CDR1 SGHTA and CDR2 FQGNSA. The CDR3 region has the DNA TGTGCCAGCACCCCCGGGGGGTACTATGGCTACACCTTC. As protein: CASTPGGYYGYTF.

This chain uses TRBV11-2 with TRBJ2-7; TRBD2 matches at 7 bases. From germline, CDR1 is SGHAT and CDR2 FQNNGV. CDR3 length: 15 residues. Germline trimming cut 4 bases from V and 4 bases from J; bases unmatched to any gene: 10. CDR3 loop: CASSSASGRTYEQYF. The DNA for the CDR3 is TGTGCCAGCAGCTCCGCTAGCGGTAGAACTTACGAGCAGTACTTC.

This chain joins TRBV29-1 and TRBJ2-3; D unclear. The length of the CDR3 is 14 residues. Germline V gene lookup returns CDR1 SQVTM and CDR2 ANQGSEA. Between the trimmed V and J ends, which lost 5 bases and 4 bases, there was a span of 16 bases. The CDR3 DNA reads as TGCAGCGTTACCCTCTTCGTTGGGCCAGATACGCAGTATTTT. Its protein is CSVTLFVGPDTQYF.

The V call is TRBV9, the J call TRBJ2-3, with D unresolved. Germline CDR1 reads SGDLS; CDR2 reads YYNGEE. Trimming removed 0 bases at V and 0 bases at J, with 11 bases between. The CDR3 consists of 16 residues. CDR3 residues: CASSVEGSSSTDTQYF. The CDR3 nucleotides read TGTGCCAGCAGCGTAGAAGGATCCTCTAGCACAGATACGCAGTATTTT.

The rearrangement uses TRBV5-8 and TRBJ2-1; D gene uncertain. The CDR3 has 16 residues. Trimming removed 5 bases from V and 7 bases from J, with 22 bases in between. Germline V gene sequence: CDR1 SGHTS, CDR2 YDEGEE. CDR3 sequence: CASREPGGPRLNEQFF. The DNA for the CDR3 is TGTGCCAGCAGAGAACCCGGCGGCCCTCGGCTGAATGAGCAGTTCTTC.

The J gene is TRBJ2-1, the V gene TRBV30, with 7 bases fitting TRBD2. Germline V gives CDR1 GTSNPN, CDR2 SVGIG (reference sequence). J gave up 6 bases and V 0 bases, and 8 bases lay outside the gene matches. CDR3 size: 15 residues. The CDR3, as DNA: TGTGCCTGGAGTGTTTGGGGGGGAAATCGCAATGAGCAGTTCTTC. Its translation: CAWSVWGGNRNEQFF.

The rearrangement uses TRBV28 and TRBJ2-7; 11 bases are shared with TRBD2. V lost 8 bases to trimming and J lost 2 bases; unmatched junction nucleotides: 8. The CDR3 has 15 amino acids. Germline lookup yields CDR1 MDHEN and CDR2 SYDVKM. The CDR3 loop reads CASLLAGGGAYEQYF. The CDR3 region has the DNA TGTGCCAGCTTGCTAGCGGGAGGAGGAGCCTACGAGCAGTACTTC.

This clone was observed a single time. This sample includes further DNA sequences coding for the same CDR3. DNA of the CDR3: TGCGCCAGCAGCTTGCAGGGTCCTAATGAAAAACTGTTTTTT. Translated, it gives CASSLQGPNEKLFF. The V and J genes are TRBV5-1 and TRBJ1-4, with a weak D call TRBD1 (5 bases). The V gene's germline CDR1 is SGHRS and CDR2 YFSETQ. V was trimmed by 1 base and J by 3 bases, leaving 7 bases between them. This CDR3 region has 14 residues. Filled out from reference TRBV5-1 and TRBJ1-4, the complete variable domain reads KAGVTQTPRYLIKTRGQQVTLSCSPISGHRSVSWYQQTPGQGLQFLFEYFSETQRNKGNFPGRFSGRQFSNSRSEMNVSTLELGDSALYLCASSLQGPNEKLFFGSGTQLSVL.

This CDR3 reads CASSSSVPGTEQFF. DNA for the CDR3: TGTGCCAGCAGCTCCAGCGTGCCGGGCACTGAGCAGTTCTTC. This chain links TRBV7-8 with TRBJ2-1; no clear D. This CDR3 has 14 residues. Per the germline V gene, CDR1 is SGHVS and CDR2 is FQNEAQ. V lost 4 bases to trimming and J lost 9 bases, with 16 bases between them.